The 25 T cell receptor beta chains below come from one sample, sequenced in a study of CD8 T cells in ankylosing spondylitis. Each CDR3 protein gets one entry after TCRdb re-called the 5' RACE reads with MiXCR. This sample has around 30,000 distinct CDR3 sequences, with 13% to 15% found just once. The source material was blood. These receptors were obtained from a male donor with ankylosing spondylitis or in good health (not recorded which).

The chain links TRBV6-6 to TRBJ2-1; D may correspond to TRBD1 or TRBD2 (5 bases each). Per germline, CDR1 MNHNY and CDR2 SVGAGI (reference sequence). The CDR3 is made up of 13 amino acids. The V end was cut by 5 bases, the J end by 4 bases, with 9 bases between. CDR3 bases: TGTGCCAGCAGTCGGGGCAGTTACAATGAGCAGTTCTTC. It is translated as CASSRGSYNEQFF.

The CDR3 region is CASSSQGNTIYF. DNA of the CDR3: TGTGCCAGCAGCTCACAGGGGAACACCATATATTTT. The chain employs TRBV7-2 and TRBJ1-3; 7 bases map to TRBD1. J lost 7 bases, V lost 4 bases, and 1 base had no gene match. CDR1 SGHTA and CDR2 FQGNSA come from the germline V gene. This CDR3 is 12 amino acids long.

This clonotype was observed a few times. The chain couples TRBV12-3 or TRBV12-4 to TRBJ1-1; 10 nucleotides line up with TRBD1. The CDR3 is made up of 14 amino acids. V gave up 5 bases and J gave up 4 bases; unmatched junction bases: 4. The CDR3 is CASSPGQGSTEAFF. CDR3 nucleotides: TGTGCCAGCAGTCCGGGACAGGGGAGCACTGAAGCTTTCTTT.

This clonotype was found many times. The V and J genes are TRBV7-2 and TRBJ2-7; TRBD2 matches at 7 bases. Germline CDR1 SGHTA, CDR2 FQGNSA. The V gene end was trimmed by 1 base and the J gene end by 2 bases; junction bases not matched to a gene: 14. This CDR3 has 18 residues. The CDR3 region is CASSLGLAGRTTPYEQYF. The CDR3, as DNA: TGTGCCAGCAGCTTAGGGCTGGCCGGGAGGACCACCCCCTACGAGCAGTACTTC.

The gene calls are TRBV5-1 and TRBJ2-2; no reliable D call. Germline V gene data show CDR1 as SGHRS and CDR2 as YFSETQ. The CDR3 sequence is 14 residues long. Trimming shortened V by 0 bases and J by 4 bases, and 7 bases separated the two germline ends. For the CDR3, the DNA is TGCGCCAGCAGCTTGGAACTGCTCACCGGGGAGCTGTTTTTT. This sequence encodes CASSLELLTGELFF.

The V and J genes are TRBV11-2 and TRBJ2-2, with 8 bases fitting TRBD2. The CDR3 spans 14 residues. CDR1 SGHAT and CDR2 FQNNGV come from the germline V gene. Trimming cost V 3 bases and J 4 bases; bases outside gene matches: 1. The CDR3 loop reads CASSLRGATGELFF. The CDR3, as DNA: TGTGCCAGCAGCTTGCGGGGGGCCACCGGGGAGCTGTTTTTT.

This clonotype was picked up a small number of times. V and J are TRBV9 and TRBJ1-1; D is perhaps TRBD1 (5 bases). This CDR3 region has 15 residues. The V end lost 3 bases, the J end lost 0 bases, and 12 bases lay between the germline ends. Germline loops: CDR1 SGDLS, CDR2 YYNGEE. The CDR3 nucleotides are TGTGCCAGCAGCGCCTACGGGGCTGTGAACACTGAAGCTTTCTTT. It codes for CASSAYGAVNTEAFF.

V gene TRBV3-1 combines with J gene TRBJ2-2; 7 nucleotides align to TRBD2. V was pared by 2 bases and J by 7 bases, with 4 bases of the junction left unmatched. The CDR3 contains 14 residues. Germline-derived CDR1 and CDR2 are LGHDT and YNNKEL (reference sequence). CDR3 sequence: CASSQWTRGGELFF. As DNA, the CDR3 is TGTGCCAGCAGCCAATGGACTAGGGGCGGGGAGCTGTTTTTT. Looking up the rest from reference TRBV3-1 and TRBJ2-2 gives the full variable domain: DTAVSQTPKYLVTQMGNDKSIKCEQNLGHDTMYWYKQDSKKFLKIMFSYNNKELIINETVPNRFSPKSPDKAHLNLHINSLELGDSAVYFCASSQWTRGGELFFGEGSRLTVL.

The CDR3 DNA follows: TGTGCCAGCCGGGGGGGCGTTATGAACACTGAAGCTTTCTTT. It codes for CASRGGVMNTEAFF. The rearrangement joins TRBV2 to TRBJ1-1; perhaps TRBD1 as D (6 bases). The germline gives CDR1 SNHLY, CDR2 FYNNEI. The V gene lost 8 bases and the J gene lost 0 bases, with 13 bases spanning the gap. The CDR3 contains 14 residues.

This clonotype was counted a few times. The chain uses TRBV15 and TRBJ2-3, with 13 bases matching TRBD2. CDR3 length equals 15 residues. The germline CDR1 and CDR2 sequences are LNHNV and YYDKDF (reference sequence). Germline trimming cut 4 bases from V and 5 bases from J; bases unmatched to any gene: 3. CDR3 nucleotides: TGTGCCACCAGCAAAGGGACTAGCGGGGAAGATACGCAGTATTTT. Translation gives CATSKGTSGEDTQYF.

Only a few counts were recorded for this clonotype. The rearrangement links TRBV2 to TRBJ2-1; possible D gene TRBD2, 7 bases. The ends were cut back, 8 bases at V and 5 bases at J, with 19 bases in the middle. Per germline, CDR1 SNHLY and CDR2 FYNNEI. The CDR3 consists of 15 residues. The CDR3 DNA is TGTGCCAGCCCTAAAAGGCGGGGGCCGAACAATGAGCAGTTCTTC. Translating it yields CASPKRRGPNNEQFF.

This clonotype was seen a single time. V gene TRBV28 combines with J gene TRBJ2-2; no firm D call. The germline CDR1 and CDR2 sequences are MDHEN and SYDVKM. Trimming stripped 7 bases from V and 2 bases from J, with 5 bases between. This CDR3 has 12 residues. The CDR3 nucleotides are TGTGCCAGCAAAGAAAACACCGGGGAGCTGTTTTTT. This translates into CASKENTGELFF.

This chain connects TRBV9 to TRBJ1-3; no firm D call. Trimming shortened V by 0 bases and J by 4 bases, and 11 bases separated the two germline ends. This CDR3 spans 15 amino acids. Germline assignment: CDR1 SGDLS and CDR2 YYNGEE. This chain's CDR3 is CASSVGPTLGNTIYF. The CDR3 nucleotides are TGTGCCAGCAGCGTAGGCCCTACCTTAGGAAACACCATATATTTT.

This clonotype was detected a few times. The J gene is TRBJ2-5, the V gene TRBV29-1; D might be TRBD2 (6 bases). Trimming stripped 2 bases from V and 5 bases from J, with 12 bases between. The CDR3 runs 13 residues. The germline V gene encodes CDR1 SQVTM and CDR2 ANQGSEA. As DNA, the CDR3 is TGCAGCGTTGAACTCAGGGCGGGGGAGACCCAGTACTTC. It yields the protein CSVELRAGETQYF. The complete variable domain, with remaining parts taken from reference TRBV29-1 and TRBJ2-5, reads SAVISQKPSRDICQRGTSLTIQCQVDSQVTMMFWYRQQPGQSLTLIATANQGSEATYESGFVIDKFPISRPNLTFSTLTVSNMSPEDSSIYLCSVELRAGETQYFGPGTRLLVL.

This clonotype was seen a handful of times. The rearrangement links TRBV28 to TRBJ2-7; possible D gene TRBD2, 6 bases. Germline-derived CDR1 and CDR2 are MDHEN and SYDVKM. V was cut by 6 bases and J by 9 bases, with 21 bases left in between. This CDR3 spans 14 amino acids. The CDR3 is CASSPRGTRSGQYF. CDR3 nucleotides: TGTGCCAGCAGCCCTCGGGGGACCCGGAGCGGGCAGTACTTC.

The chain uses TRBV12-3 or TRBV12-4 and TRBJ2-1, with no clear D. CDR3 length: 13 amino acids. V lost 7 bases, J lost 7 bases, and 14 bases lay in between. The CDR3 DNA sequence: TGTGCCAGCAACGCGGTAGTCGGTAATGAGCAGTTCTTC. Protein: CASNAVVGNEQFF.

This clonotype was recorded a few times. The V call is TRBV20-1, the J call TRBJ1-2; a weak D match, TRBD1 (6 bases). V lost 3 bases and J lost 7, with 9 bases in between. Germline V gene sequence: CDR1 DFQATT, CDR2 SNEGSKA (reference sequence). The CDR3 totals 11 residues. CDR3 loop: CSASYRAGYTF. The CDR3 DNA reads as TGCAGTGCTAGTTACAGGGCTGGCTACACCTTC.

Only a few counts were recorded for this clonotype. The V and J genes are TRBV7-6 and TRBJ2-1; possibly TRBD1 or TRBD2 for D (6 bases each). Germline CDR1 and CDR2: SGHVS and FNYEAQ. The CDR3 spans 13 residues. V lost 5 bases and J 9 bases, leaving 14 bases between the germline ends. This CDR3 reads CASSAGTHFEQFF. The CDR3 coding sequence is TGTGCCAGCAGCGCGGGGACACATTTTGAGCAGTTCTTC. The whole variable domain, filled in from reference TRBV7-6 and TRBJ2-1, reads GAGVSQSPRYKVTKRGQDVALRCDPISGHVSLYWYRQALGQGPEFLTYFNYEAQQDKSGLPNDRFSAERPEGSISTLTIQRTEQRDSAMYRCASSAGTHFEQFFGPGTRLTVL.

This clonotype has ten or more counts. The rearrangement links TRBV7-2 to TRBJ2-7, with D possibly TRBD1 on 5 matching bases. Germline-derived CDR1 and CDR2 are SGHTA and FQGNSA. The CDR3 extends over 13 amino acids. Between the trimmed V and J ends, which lost 5 bases and 3 bases, there was a span of 11 bases. The CDR3 nucleotides read TGTGCCAGCAGCAAGGACAAGGGCTACGAGCAGTACTTC. Protein sequence: CASSKDKGYEQYF.

This clonotype has a handful of counts. The chain has TRBV13 and TRBJ2-1, with TRBD1 matching over 9 bases. The junction had 3 bases not matched to a gene; V was cut back by 5 bases and J by 7 bases. The CDR3 spans 13 residues. From germline, CDR1 is PRHDT and CDR2 FYEKMQ (reference sequence). The CDR3 sequence is CASSRDRGNEQFF. The CDR3 nucleotides are TGTGCCAGCAGCCGAGACAGGGGGAATGAGCAGTTCTTC.

V and J are TRBV6-1 and TRBJ2-2, with D perhaps TRBD1 (6 bases). The CDR3 is 15 residues long. Germline V CDR1 and CDR2: MNHNS, SASEGT. V dropped 3 bases and J dropped 6 bases, with 14 bases sitting between them. CDR3 in DNA: TGTGCCAGCAGTGAGACTTACAGGGCCGCCGGGGAGCTGTTTTTT. Translating it yields CASSETYRAAGELFF.

This clonotype was detected only a few times. The chain uses TRBV12-3 or TRBV12-4 and TRBJ1-2; D gene unclear. This CDR3 is 14 amino acids long. V was trimmed by 2 bases and J by 2 bases, leaving 9 bases between them. In nucleotides, the CDR3 is TGTGCCAGCAGTTTAAATGGGAACAACTATGGCTACACCTTC. As protein: CASSLNGNNYGYTF.

The V call is TRBV2, the J call TRBJ2-2, with D perhaps TRBD2 (6 bases). Deletions cut 3 bases from V and 0 bases from J, with 11 bases between. In germline, CDR1 is SNHLY, CDR2 FYNNEI. This CDR3 region has 16 residues. The CDR3 protein is CASSDAGTANTGELFF. DNA for the CDR3: TGTGCCAGCAGTGATGCCGGGACTGCGAACACCGGGGAGCTGTTTTTT.

The genes are TRBV7-3 and TRBJ2-1, with D unclear. Per germline, CDR1 SGHTA and CDR2 FQGTGA. The CDR3 extends over 13 amino acids. V lost 3 bases, J lost 2 bases, and 5 bases lay in between. This CDR3 reads CASSLAPYNEQFF. The CDR3 DNA reads as TGTGCCAGCAGCTTGGCTCCCTACAATGAGCAGTTCTTC.

The chain combines TRBV7-3 with TRBJ2-2; 8 nucleotides agree with TRBD1. The length of the CDR3 is 16 residues. The germline V gene has CDR1 SGHTA and CDR2 FQGTGA. With V trimmed by 6 bases and J by 4 bases, 10 bases remained unmatched. The CDR3: CASSLRGTGGTGELFF. In nucleotides, the CDR3 is TGTGCCAGCAGTTTACGGGGGACAGGAGGCACCGGGGAGCTGTTTTTT.